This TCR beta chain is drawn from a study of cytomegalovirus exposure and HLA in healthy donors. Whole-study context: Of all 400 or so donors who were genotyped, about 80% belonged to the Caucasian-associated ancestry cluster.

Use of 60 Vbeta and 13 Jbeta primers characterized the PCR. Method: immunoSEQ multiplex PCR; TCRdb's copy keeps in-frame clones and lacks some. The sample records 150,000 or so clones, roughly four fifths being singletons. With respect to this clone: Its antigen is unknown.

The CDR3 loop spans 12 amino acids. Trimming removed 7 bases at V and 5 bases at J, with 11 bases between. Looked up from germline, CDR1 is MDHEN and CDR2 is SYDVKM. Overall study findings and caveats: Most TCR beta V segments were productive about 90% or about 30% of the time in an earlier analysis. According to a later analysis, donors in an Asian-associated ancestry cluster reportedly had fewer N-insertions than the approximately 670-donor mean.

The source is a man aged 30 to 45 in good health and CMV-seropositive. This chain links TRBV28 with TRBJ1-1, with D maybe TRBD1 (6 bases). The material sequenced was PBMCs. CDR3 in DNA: TGTGCCAGCACTATACAGGGAACTGAAGCTTTCTTT. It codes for CASTIQGTEAFF.